This record looks at one T cell receptor (beta chain) sequence and its context. What antigen it recognizes has not been identified. Base qualities are not provided; no much larger clone lies one nucleotide away. The sample belongs to a study of shared clonotypes between healthy human individuals (dated by TCRdb to about 2020). Study-wide context: The cohort included three men and a couple of women between 18 and 49 years of age. To increase sequencing depth and limit assay-specific biases, different laboratories used diverse techniques to prepare libraries and sequence TCR repertoires. For each donor, three plates each were used for CD4 naive and CD4 memory, two plates were used for CD8 naive, and one plate was used for CD8 memory. Leukapheresis yielded between about 0.85 and 9 billion PBMCs per donor. The study deeply sequenced blood TCR repertoires of several healthy adults to estimate repertoire size and the extent of clonotype sharing between individuals. Summary of the overall study and its limitations: Compared with non-shared clonotypes, the clonotypes found in all four sorted-subset donors had higher generation probabilities. Pairwise subsampling indicated that sequencing depth was expected to affect the degree of clonotype sharing among donors. Sampling was restricted to blood, and TCR repertoires in tissues likely differ from the TCR repertoires found in blood. Larger estimated clonotype richness was generally found for naive subsets than for memory subsets. The small number of donors limited the genetic and exposure-history diversity represented. Across a handful of donors, approximately 4.6% of naive CD4, roughly 3.3% of naive CD8, under 2.5% of memory CD4, and about 0.4% of memory CD8 clonotypes were shared. Even with the large sequencing depth, rarefaction of the sorted-subset datasets indicated that sequencing was incomplete.

CD8 naive samples were CD45RO-negative cells positively selected for CCR7, giving a CD45RA+CCR7+ population that excluded TemRA cells. Donors were healthy HIV-negative adults with no recently reported acute infections or vaccinations. Every donor was a Caucasian adult living in Nashville, Tennessee, USA. After blood collection by leukapheresis, PBMCs were isolated using Ficoll-Histopaque density gradient centrifugation and then cryopreserved in the vapor phase of liquid nitrogen. Purity and quantity of every magnetically sorted T cell population were checked by analytical flow cytometry. Each sorted fraction had its genomic DNA isolated and then quantified by UV absorbance on a Nanodrop 2000c. Using the deep immunoSEQ assay, multiplex PCR amplified TCR CDR3 regions from genomic DNA. Genomic DNA extracted from each cell subset was distributed evenly over all wells of several immunoSEQ 96-well plates, and each plate served as one replicate. Each replicate PCR for sorted subsets received 150 to 250 ng genomic DNA, equal to some 32,000 T cell genomes. The purified libraries were quantified using a Qubit 3.0 fluorometer, sized with a Bioanalyzer 2100, and then quantified again using the KAPA Library Quantification kit. Every immunoSEQ 96-well plate was sequenced on a separate single-read 150-cycle Illumina NextSeq 550 flow cell. For the original study's pipeline: Because only junctional sequences without quality scores were contained in the immunoSEQ output, filtering matching that applied to full-length reads could not be performed. To assign V/J genes and CDR3, sequences were annotated against IMGT germline references using PyIR, a Python wrapper for IgBLAST v1.9. Reads were filtered out if the reads had weak V/J assignments (E-value above 1e-6), no CDR3, stop codons, out-of-frame junctions, or ambiguous translated residues. V3J clonotypes were defined as sequences sharing an identical inferred V gene, J gene, and CDR3 amino acid sequence. The percentage overlap between two repertoires was calculated by dividing the number of shared unique clonotypes by the size of the smaller repertoire. Repertoire richness was assessed with RTK rarefaction, the Chao1 estimator, and Recon v2.1 estimates of unobserved clonotypes. Generation probabilities were computed with OLGA for all TCRbeta clonotypes obtained by the gDNA method from several donors. Not all clones reach the TCRdb copy of this immuneACCESS table, which keeps in-frame sequences only. Checked studies attribute under half of the gap to unresolved V genes and leave the rest unexplained. That table furnishes V, J and clone size, whereas the DNA furnished D and trimming. The sample table records around 2,000,000 clones; just under 95% of these occur just once. The top ten clonotypes cover approximately 1.2% of the sample.

The clonotype comes from a man between 18 and 29 years old in good health. The sequencing input was naive CD8+ T cells sorted from blood. What the cell subset or site label conveys for this sample: CD45RA+CCR7+.

The DNA sequence follows: TGTGCCAGCAGCTTAGCTAGGGGAGGCGGCTACACCTTC. Protein translation: CASSLARGGGYTF. The chain is made from TRBV7-6 and TRBJ1-2; the best D guess is TRBD1, with 5 bases matching. Between the V and J ends, shortened by 0 bases and 8 bases respectively, the junction contains 10 bases. The CDR3 numbers 13 residues from cysteine through phenylalanine. The CDR3 DNA has 39 bases and is translated from base 1. Sequences SGHVS (CDR1) and FNYEAQ (CDR2) are obtained from the germline V gene. With the rest looked up from the reference TRBV7-6 and TRBJ1-2 genes rather than sequenced, the full variable domain is GAGVSQSPRYKVTKRGQDVALRCDPISGHVSLYWYRQALGQGPEFLTYFNYEAQQDKSGLPNDRFSAERPEGSISTLTIQRTEQRDSAMYRCASSLARGGGYTFGSGTRLTVV.